This note documents a single T cell receptor (beta chain) sequence. Its antigen remains unidentified. From germline, CDR1 is GTSNPN and CDR2 SVGIG (reference sequence). V lost 2 bases to trimming and J lost 4 bases, with 11 bases between them. CDR3 size: 13 residues. These data originate in a study of shared clonotypes between healthy human individuals. The wider study: Donors consisted of two women and a few men between 18 and 49. Study-wide results and limits: A limitation of the genetic and exposure-history diversity represented arose from few donors.

The assay used deep level. Clones were sequenced by immunoSEQ multiplex PCR, and TCRdb holds only the in-frame ones, with some missing. The table has 450,000 or so clones, around 77% seen once. Each donor was a Caucasian adult residing in Nashville, Tennessee. Sequencing was carried out using PBMCs. The rearrangement joins TRBV30 to TRBJ1-2; possibly TRBD1 for D (5 bases). This clonotype was sampled from a woman aged 35 to 49 in good health. Some clones in this sample may be carry-over from other donors' samples. The DNA of the CDR3 is TGTGCCTGGAGTCGGGGGGGTAGCTATGGCTACACCTTC. Protein product: CAWSRGGSYGYTF.